This T cell receptor (beta chain) is drawn from a study of T cells in Graves' hyperthyroidism and ophthalmopathy. This clonotype was recorded at least ten times. Its antigen is undetermined. Study-level findings and limits: Most clonotypes expanded in thyroid above 0.001 were likewise present in blood.

It was RNA transcripts that yielded the amplified TCR beta CDR3 regions. The TCR CDR3 was amplified in a first-round RT-PCR using the HTBI primer set. TCRdb used MiXCR to reprocess the multiplex PCR reads, holding one entry per CDR3 protein. Of approximately 590,000 distinct CDR3 sequences in the sample, 15% to 17% are singletons; the top ten hold 7.3%. This CDR3 is built from 15 residues. V was cut by 2 bases and J by 3 bases, with 12 bases left in between. Germline CDR1 is SGHTA and CDR2 is FQGNSA. The chain joins TRBV7-2 to TRBJ2-3; tentatively, D is TRBD2 (5 bases). Sequenced input: blood. This TCR derives from a woman aged 25 to 39 with Graves' hyperthyroidism. CDR3 loop: CASSLTGIKTDTQYF. The CDR3 DNA reads TGTGCCAGCAGCTTAACCGGGATTAAGACAGATACGCAGTATTTT.